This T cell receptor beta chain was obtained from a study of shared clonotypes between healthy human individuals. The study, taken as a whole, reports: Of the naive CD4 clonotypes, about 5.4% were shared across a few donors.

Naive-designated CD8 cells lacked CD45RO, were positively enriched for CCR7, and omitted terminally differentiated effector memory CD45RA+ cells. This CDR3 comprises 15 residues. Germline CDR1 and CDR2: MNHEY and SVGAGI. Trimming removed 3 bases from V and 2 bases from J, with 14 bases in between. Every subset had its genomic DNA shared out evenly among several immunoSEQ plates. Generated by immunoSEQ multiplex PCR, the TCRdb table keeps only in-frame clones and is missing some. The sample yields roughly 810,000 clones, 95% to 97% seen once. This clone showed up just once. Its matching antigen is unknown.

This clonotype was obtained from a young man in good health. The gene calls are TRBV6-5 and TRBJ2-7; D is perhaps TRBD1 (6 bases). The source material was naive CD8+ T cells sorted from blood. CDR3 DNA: TGTGCCAGCAGTTATTCCCAGGGGCGTCCCTACGAGCAGTACTTC. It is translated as CASSYSQGRPYEQYF.